These T cell receptor beta chains were read from a single sample in a study of chronic HIV infection and antiretroviral therapy. TCRdb used MiXCR to reprocess the 5' RACE reads, holding one entry per CDR3 protein. Here the sample spans 30,000 to 35,000 distinct CDR3 sequences, over 7% being singletons. The specimen was peripheral blood. These receptors originate from an adult who had HIV and had not received antiretroviral therapy, or was an uninfected healthy control (not recorded which). Both conserved end residues are part of each CDR3. The D gene is left open where the match is weak. Clone sizes are given selectively: once, few, many, or a class where the clone is expanded.

clone_size,v_call,d_call,j_call,cdr3_nt,cdr3_aa
medium-sized,TRBV4-1,-,TRBJ1-4,TGCGCCAGCAGCCAAGGTGAGGGGTCAGCCGATGAAAAACTGTTTTTT,CASSQGEGSADEKLFF
-,TRBV20-1,-,TRBJ2-3,TGCAGTGCTAGAAAGGGGAACACAGATACGCAGTATTTT,CSARKGNTDTQYF
many,TRBV2,-,TRBJ2-2,TGTGCCAGCAGGCCAATTAGGCGGGGTAGCGGAGGGAACACCGGGGAGCTGTTTTTT,CASRPIRRGSGGNTGELFF
-,TRBV29-1,-,TRBJ2-1,TGCAGCGTTGAAAGCCGTTCCCCATACAATGAGCAGTTCTTC,CSVESRSPYNEQFF
-,TRBV4-3,-,TRBJ2-5,TGCGCCAGCAGCCAAGATGGGGGGTTGGAGACCCAGTACTTC,CASSQDGGLETQYF
few,TRBV12-3/TRBV12-4,-,TRBJ1-1,TGTGCCAGCAGAAAAGGGCTGAACACTGAAGCTTTCTTT,CASRKGLNTEAFF
-,TRBV25-1,-,TRBJ2-5,TGTGCCAGCATGGTCGCCGAGACCCAGTACTTC,CASMVAETQYF
-,TRBV28,TRBD1,TRBJ2-7,TGTGCCAGCAGCCTGGGACAGTCCCGCTACGAGCAGTACTTC,CASSLGQSRYEQYF
many,TRBV29-1,-,TRBJ2-5,TGCAGCGTTGGGCTTCCCTTGGGGGAGACCCAGTACTTC,CSVGLPLGETQYF
few,TRBV4-1,-,TRBJ2-3,TGCGCCAGCAGCTCCGGGGATAGCTCCCCAGATACGCAGTATTTT,CASSSGDSSPDTQYF
many,TRBV5-1,-,TRBJ2-3,TGCGCCAGCAGCTTGGGTGATTGGGAGAGCACAGATACGCAGTATTTT,CASSLGDWESTDTQYF
many,TRBV29-1,-,TRBJ2-2,TGCAGCGTTGAAAGAGATTGGAACACCGGGGAGCTGTTTTTT,CSVERDWNTGELFF
few,TRBV7-9,-,TRBJ1-4,TGTGCCAGCAGAGGGCGGGATGAAAAACTGTTTTTT,CASRGRDEKLFF
few,TRBV15,TRBD2,TRBJ2-1,TGTGCCACCAGCAGGACTAGCGGGAGATTCCCCAATGAGCAGTTCTTC,CATSRTSGRFPNEQFF
few,TRBV30,TRBD1,TRBJ1-5,TGTGCCTGGAGCGGGACAGGGGGCCGGCAGCCCCAGCATTTT,CAWSGTGGRQPQHF
many,TRBV9,TRBD1,TRBJ2-1,TGTGCCAGCAGCGCAGCCGGGACAGTCTCCAATGAGCAGTTCTTC,CASSAAGTVSNEQFF
many,TRBV29-1,-,TRBJ2-3,TGCAGCGTTGTGGGGGCTCGCACAGATACGCAGTATTTT,CSVVGARTDTQYF
-,TRBV6-5,TRBD1,TRBJ2-7,TGTGCCAGCAGTAGTCAGGGGGCGTACTCCTACGAGCAGTACTTC,CASSSQGAYSYEQYF
many,TRBV6-1,-,TRBJ1-1,TGTGCCAGCAGTGAATCCAGGGCCAACACTGAAGCTTTCTTT,CASSESRANTEAFF
-,TRBV5-1,-,TRBJ1-1,TGCGCCAGCAGCCCTCAGGTTACCCACGGTGAAGCTTTCTTT,CASSPQVTHGEAFF
-,TRBV11-2,TRBD1,TRBJ1-3,TGTGCCAGCAGCTCGACAGGGTCTGGAAACACCATATATTTT,CASSSTGSGNTIYF
-,TRBV7-2,-,TRBJ1-2,TGTGCCAGCAGCTGGTTGACAGTTTCTAACTATGGCTACACCTTC,CASSWLTVSNYGYTF
many,TRBV6-2/TRBV6-3,-,TRBJ2-5,TGTGCCAGCAGGCTCGGGACGGACGGGGGACAAGAGACCCAGTACTTC,CASRLGTDGGQETQYF
many,TRBV20-1,-,TRBJ2-1,TGCAGTGCTAAGGCCCAGGAGGGGCGGCCCTCCAATGAGCAGTTCTTC,CSAKAQEGRPSNEQFF
many,TRBV9,-,TRBJ1-3,TGTGCCAGCACGGAGGGGGTGAAAGGAAACACCATATATTTT,CASTEGVKGNTIYF
few,TRBV2,-,TRBJ1-1,TGTGCCAGCAGTGAAATTATTCTGGGTTCGAACACTGAAGCTTTCTTT,CASSEIILGSNTEAFF
many,TRBV7-9,-,TRBJ2-1,TGTGCCAGCAGCTACCGGGACAGACTAGACAATGAGCAGTTCTTC,CASSYRDRLDNEQFF
few,TRBV10-3,-,TRBJ2-3,TGTGCCATCAGGACCCACGGGAATAGCACAGATACGCAGTATTTT,CAIRTHGNSTDTQYF
many,TRBV7-2,TRBD1,TRBJ1-1,TGTGCCAGCAGCCGCGACAGGGCCACTGAAGCTTTCTTT,CASSRDRATEAFF
many,TRBV10-2,TRBD1,TRBJ2-7,TGCGCCAGCAGTAATATCCGGGACAGGTCCTACGAGCAGTACTTC,CASSNIRDRSYEQYF
few,TRBV29-1,-,TRBJ2-2,TGCAGCGTTGACAGGGGGGAGAACACCGGGGAGCTGTTTTTT,CSVDRGENTGELFF
many,TRBV29-1,-,TRBJ2-1,TGCAGCGTTGACAGCTCTGGCTACAATGAGCAGTTCTTC,CSVDSSGYNEQFF
many,TRBV2,TRBD1,TRBJ2-5,TGTGCCAGCATTAGAGACAGGGGGGACGGGGCCCAGTACTTC,CASIRDRGDGAQYF
-,TRBV7-2,TRBD1,TRBJ2-7,TGTGCCAGCAGCTCGGACAGGTTCTCCCACGAGCAGTACTTC,CASSSDRFSHEQYF
few,TRBV30,TRBD1,TRBJ1-1,TGCGCCTGGAGTGTGGACAGGACTTTTGGGGACACTGAAGCTTTCTTT,CAWSVDRTFGDTEAFF
-,TRBV29-1,-,TRBJ1-2,TGCAGCGCCTCGGACAGTTGGAGCTACACCTTC,CSASDSWSYTF
few,TRBV29-1,-,TRBJ2-1,TGCAGCGTTGAAGACCGACGCGGAATCAATGAGCAGTTCTTC,CSVEDRRGINEQFF
many,TRBV3-1,-,TRBJ2-7,TGTGCCAGCAGCCAAGATCGGAACGACGAGCAGTACTTC,CASSQDRNDEQYF
-,TRBV4-3,-,TRBJ1-6,TGCGCCAGCAGCCTAGGGGAGGGAAACGTTAATTCACCCCTCCACTTT,CASSLGEGNVNSPLHF
-,TRBV2,TRBD1,TRBJ2-5,TGTGCCAGCAGGGGCACAGGGGTGGAGACCCAGTACTTC,CASRGTGVETQYF
many,TRBV7-8,TRBD2,TRBJ2-3,TGTGCCAGCAGCTACCGGACTAGCGGGACAGATACGCAGTATTTT,CASSYRTSGTDTQYF
few,TRBV2,TRBD2,TRBJ2-7,TGTGCCAGCAGTCCGGGGGGTTTTTTTGTCCCCCTGGAGGAGCAGTACTTC,CASSPGGFFVPLEEQYF
many,TRBV11-2,-,TRBJ2-7,TGTGCCAGCAGCCCCTTCCACGAGCAGTACTTC,CASSPFHEQYF
many,TRBV6-5,-,TRBJ2-3,TGTGCCAGCAGTTACTCCGACAGGATCTCAGCAGATACGCAGTATTTT,CASSYSDRISADTQYF
many,TRBV4-1,-,TRBJ2-2,TGCGCCAGCAGCCAAGTTCTCGTTTTACTCTACACCGGGGAGCTGTTTTTT,CASSQVLVLLYTGELFF
many,TRBV29-1,-,TRBJ2-7,TGCAGCGTTGGCACTAGCACCTACGAGCAGTACTTC,CSVGTSTYEQYF
many,TRBV12-3/TRBV12-4,TRBD2,TRBJ2-1,TGTGCCAGCAGTTTGCGAGCGGGAGGGGCGAATGAGCAGTTCTTC,CASSLRAGGANEQFF
many,TRBV13,-,TRBJ2-3,TGTGCCAGCAGCCTTCTCGCTGCAAACACAGATACGCAGTATTTT,CASSLLAANTDTQYF
-,TRBV7-9,-,TRBJ2-5,TGTGCCAGCAGCTTAGGAAGTCGGCAGAAAGAGACCCAGTACTTC,CASSLGSRQKETQYF
many,TRBV5-5,-,TRBJ2-1,TGTGCCAGCAGCTTGAGGTGGGCTAGCTCCTACAATGAGCAGTTCTTC,CASSLRWASSYNEQFF
few,TRBV20-1,-,TRBJ2-3,TGCAGTGCTAGGCCCCGGGTCGCAATTAGCACAGATACGCAGTATTTT,CSARPRVAISTDTQYF
-,TRBV10-3,-,TRBJ2-1,TGTGCCATCAGAGCGCCAGGCTGGCAGTTCTTC,CAIRAPGWQFF
-,TRBV7-2,TRBD1,TRBJ1-1,TGTGCCAGCAGCTTAGTAGAGGGGGCAACTGAAGCTTTCTTT,CASSLVEGATEAFF
many,TRBV2,-,TRBJ2-1,TGTGCCAGCAGAGAGATCAGGCAGCAGTTCTTC,CASREIRQQFF
many,TRBV4-2,-,TRBJ1-6,TGTGCCAGCAGCCAAGATTGGGCCGGGACAAATTCACCCCTCCACTTT,CASSQDWAGTNSPLHF
few,TRBV27,-,TRBJ2-7,TGTGCCAGCAGTTTAGGCACTAACTACGAGCAGTACTTC,CASSLGTNYEQYF
-,TRBV29-1,-,TRBJ1-2,TGCAGCGTTGAAGATGTCAATCCTAACTATGGCTACACCTTC,CSVEDVNPNYGYTF
few,TRBV29-1,-,TRBJ1-1,TGCAGCGTTGTAACGACTGAAGCTTTCTTT,CSVVTTEAFF
many,TRBV28,-,TRBJ2-5,TGTGCCAGCAGTTACGATCAGGGGCTCCAAGAGACCCAGTACTTC,CASSYDQGLQETQYF
many,TRBV11-1,TRBD1,TRBJ2-1,TGTGCCAGCAGCTTAGGGGGACAGACCTACAATGAGCAGTTCTTC,CASSLGGQTYNEQFF